The subject of this entry is one T cell receptor (beta chain). Its antigen is not identified. The sample originates from a study of T cell responses to AZD1222 COVID-19 vaccine. Whole-study results and caveats: Just six AZD1222 recipients tested seropositive at baseline. White British people made up most donors, females outnumbered males, and clonal diversity was possibly underestimated. Vaccination with two AZD1222 doses was followed by a rise in Spike-specific TCR breadth and depth. The peak T cell response came first, and repertoires were sampled only after it.

This CDR3 spans 14 amino acids. Trimming left V 1 base short and J 4 bases short, with 9 bases between. Per the germline V gene, CDR1 is SGDLS and CDR2 is YYNGEE. Method: immunoSEQ multiplex PCR; TCRdb's copy keeps in-frame clones and lacks some. The data show 200,000 to 250,000 clones, about 95% seen once. This sequence joins TRBV9 and TRBJ2-1, with a weak D call TRBD2 (7 bases). The input for sequencing was peripheral blood, taken 28 days after the second dose of the MenACWY control vaccine. The origin of this receptor is an adult who received the MenACWY meningococcal vaccine as a control. The CDR3: CASSVRGGYNEQFF. The CDR3 DNA reads as TGTGCCAGCAGCGTAAGGGGGGGTTACAATGAGCAGTTCTTC.